The 17 T cell receptor beta chains presented below share a single source sample, sequenced in a study of OX40 agonist ivuxolimab in advanced cancers. Method: immunoSEQ multiplex PCR; TCRdb's copy keeps in-frame clones and lacks some. The table records fewer than 55,000 clones, around four fifths of them present only once. This sample comprised CD4+ or CD8+ T cells sorted from blood, obtained in a trial of the OX40 agonist ivuxolimab. The receptors shown here come from an adult with an advanced solid tumor such as melanoma, head and neck, liver or kidney cancer.

The V call is TRBV28, the J call TRBJ2-5; tentative D call: TRBD2 (6 bases). Germline V gives CDR1 MDHEN, CDR2 SYDVKM. V lost 5 bases to trimming and J lost 2 bases, with 27 bases between them. The length of the CDR3 is 19 residues. The CDR3 sequence: CASSPLNILRRGPQETQYF. The CDR3 nucleotides read TGTGCCAGCAGTCCCCTGAATATATTGAGGCGGGGCCCACAAGAGACCCAGTACTTC.

J is TRBJ2-7 and V is TRBV2; the D is unclear. The CDR3 loop spans 12 amino acids. V lost 6 bases to trimming and J lost 2 bases, with 8 bases between them. Germline CDR1 is SNHLY and CDR2 is FYNNEI. The CDR3 region is CASRWEAYEQYF. CDR3 coding DNA: TGTGCCAGCAGGTGGGAAGCCTACGAGCAGTACTTC.

The V gene is TRBV13, the J gene TRBJ1-2, with D perhaps matching TRBD1 (6 bases). The germline V gene has CDR1 PRHDT and CDR2 FYEKMQ (reference sequence). V gave up 4 bases and J gave up 6 bases, with 18 bases separating them. The CDR3 extends over 15 amino acids. In DNA form, the CDR3 reads TGTGCCAGCAGCTCAAAGCGGGGGGCGCTTAATGGCTACACCTTC. Protein: CASSSKRGALNGYTF.

This clone showed up just once. This rearrangement joins TRBV5-6 to TRBJ2-1; 7 bases agree with TRBD1. The CDR3 is 15 residues long. Germline V gives CDR1 SGHDT, CDR2 YYEEEE. V lost 5 bases, J lost 4 bases, and 9 bases stayed unmatched. In nucleotides, the CDR3 is TGTGCCAGCAGACCGCTCGGGACAGCGTACAATGAGCAGTTCTTC. Protein sequence: CASRPLGTAYNEQFF.

The rearrangement links TRBV7-2 to TRBJ1-3; D uncertain. This CDR3 comprises 15 residues. Trimming stripped 3 bases from V and 1 base from J, with 10 bases between. Germline CDR1 and CDR2: SGHTA and FQGNSA. CDR3 loop: CASSLNPGSGNTIYF. For the CDR3, the DNA is TGTGCCAGCAGCTTGAATCCCGGGTCTGGAAACACCATATATTTT. The full variable domain, rest sourced from reference TRBV7-2 and TRBJ1-3, is GAGVSQSPSNKVTEKGKDVELRCDPISGHTALYWYRQSLGQGLEFLIYFQGNSAPDKSGLPSDRFSAERTGGSVSTLTIQRTQQEDSAVYLCASSLNPGSGNTIYFGEGSWLTVV.

The chain uses TRBV19 and TRBJ2-7; either TRBD1 or TRBD2 may fit D (5 bases each). Germline V gives CDR1 LNHDA, CDR2 SQIVND (reference sequence). This CDR3 region has 11 residues. Trimming shortened V by 7 bases and J by 7 bases, and 11 bases separated the two germline ends. The CDR3 DNA is TGTGCCAGTAAGGGGCCGGGAGAGCAGTACTTC. Translating it yields CASKGPGEQYF.

CDR3 in DNA: TGTGCCAGCAGTCAAGGGGGGACAGACAATCAGCCCCAGCATTTT. It translates to CASSQGGTDNQPQHF. The chain is built from TRBV6-1 and TRBJ1-5; 7 positions agree with TRBD1. The CDR3 has 15 amino acids. V was pared by 5 bases and J by 3 bases, with 7 bases of the junction left unmatched. In germline, CDR1 is MNHNS, CDR2 SASEGT.

This chain uses TRBV6-1 with TRBJ1-4; a possible D gene is TRBD1 (6 bases). Trimming removed 4 bases from V and 0 bases from J, with 12 bases in between. CDR1 and CDR2 (germline): MNHNS, SASEGT. The CDR3 contains 16 residues. CDR3: CASSVPRTATNEKLFF. The CDR3 nucleotides are TGTGCCAGCAGTGTCCCACGGACAGCAACTAATGAAAAACTGTTTTTT.

The chain combines TRBV19 with TRBJ2-4, with D possibly TRBD1 on 5 matching bases. Trimming shortened V by 5 bases and J by 6 bases, and 14 bases separated the two germline ends. The CDR3 length is 14 residues. The germline V gene has CDR1 LNHDA and CDR2 SQIVND (reference sequence). CDR3 coding DNA: TGTGCCAGTAGTGCCACAGGCCAGGCAAACATTCAGTACTTC. Amino acids: CASSATGQANIQYF.

This rearrangement joins TRBV5-4 to TRBJ2-6, with D perhaps matching TRBD2 (5 bases). This CDR3 region has 16 residues. The V gene lost 4 bases and the J gene lost 0 bases, with 11 bases spanning the gap. CDR1 and CDR2 from the germline V gene are SGHNT and YYREEE (reference sequence). CDR3 protein: CASSILRDSGANVLTF. The CDR3 DNA sequence: TGTGCCAGCAGCATACTACGGGACTCTGGGGCCAACGTCCTGACTTTC.

The rearrangement joins TRBV28 to TRBJ1-5; 8 bases map to TRBD1. The ends lost 7 bases at V and 7 bases at J; junction bases unmatched: 12. The CDR3 length is 15 residues. CDR1 and CDR2 (germline): MDHEN, SYDVKM. The CDR3 is CASTRTGRVGQPQHF. As DNA, the CDR3 is TGTGCCAGCACCCGGACAGGGAGGGTCGGGCAGCCCCAGCATTTT.

The genes are TRBV1 and TRBJ2-3; the table gives TRBD2 as D, unverified against the DNA. TRBV1 is flagged as a pseudogene. This CDR3 region has 17 residues. The CDR3 coding sequence is TGCACCAGCAGCCCCCCCCACCCTACCACTAGCACAGATACGCAGTATTTT. Its protein product is CTSSPPHPTTSTDTQYF.

The rearrangement links TRBV6-6 to TRBJ2-1; TRBD1 aligns across 9 bases. After removal of 7 bases from V and 1 base from J, the junction contained 2 bases not matched to a gene. Germline V CDR1 and CDR2: MNHNY, SVGAGI (reference sequence). The CDR3 is 14 residues long. The CDR3 sequence: CASTGQGSYNEQFF. CDR3 in DNA: TGTGCCAGCACAGGACAGGGGTCCTACAATGAGCAGTTCTTC.

The gene calls are TRBV6-4 and TRBJ1-2; 7 bases agree with TRBD1. CDR1 MRHNA and CDR2 SNTAGT come from the germline V gene. The CDR3 extends over 13 amino acids. With V trimmed by 5 bases and J by 3 bases, 3 bases remained unmatched. CDR3 protein: CASSPGTDYGYTF. CDR3 sequence (DNA): TGTGCCAGCAGTCCCGGGACAGACTATGGCTACACCTTC.

The chain has TRBV6-5 and TRBJ1-1, with D uncertain. V was cut by 5 bases and J by 5 bases, with 15 bases left in between. The CDR3 totals 14 residues. The germline V gene has CDR1 MNHEY and CDR2 SVGAGI. Here the CDR3 DNA reads TGTGCCAGCAGTCCTTCAAGGGCGGGAACTGAAGCTTTCTTT. It yields the protein CASSPSRAGTEAFF.

The CDR3 loop reads CASSMASGGSDTQYF. For the CDR3, the DNA is TGTGCCAGTAGTATGGCTAGCGGGGGGTCAGATACGCAGTATTTT. The chain uses TRBV19 and TRBJ2-3; 11 bases agree with TRBD2. The CDR3 extends over 15 amino acids. The germline gives CDR1 LNHDA, CDR2 SQIVND (reference sequence). J lost 4 bases, V lost 3 bases, and 3 bases had no gene match.

The rearrangement joins TRBV7-9 to TRBJ1-1; no firm D call. The CDR3 runs to 12 residues. Germline CDR1 is SEHNR and CDR2 is FQNEAQ (reference sequence). V was shortened by 4 bases and J by 1 base, with 4 bases between the two germline ends. The CDR3 loop is CASSWTNTEAFF. The CDR3 DNA reads as TGTGCCAGCAGCTGGACGAACACTGAAGCTTTCTTT.